This entry lists 6 T cell receptor beta chains sequenced from one sample in a study of OX40 agonist ivuxolimab in advanced cancers. The data were produced by immunoSEQ multiplex PCR, yet TCRdb's version contains in-frame clones alone and is incomplete. The sample consists of 75,000 to 100,000 clones, roughly 90% of them appearing once. Sequencing used CD4+ or CD8+ T cells sorted from blood, obtained in a trial of the OX40 agonist ivuxolimab. The receptors here all came from an adult with an advanced solid tumor such as melanoma, head and neck, liver or kidney cancer.

This clone was seen only a few times. This sequence joins TRBV6-6 and TRBJ1-1, with unresolved D. CDR3 length: 16 residues. Between the trimmed V and J ends, which lost 0 bases and 1 base, there was a span of 12 bases. Germline CDR1 reads MNHNY; CDR2 reads SVGAGI (reference sequence). CDR3 in DNA: TGTGCCAGCAGTTACTCGGAAGGCCGGGGGAACACTGAAGCTTTCTTT. It yields the protein CASSYSEGRGNTEAFF.

The V gene is TRBV7-2, the J gene TRBJ2-2; 8 nucleotides agree with TRBD2. This CDR3 has 16 amino acids. Trimming removed 0 bases from V and 5 bases from J; junction bases left unmatched: 5. CDR1 is SGHTA and CDR2 is FQGNSA in the germline V gene. CDR3 coding DNA: TGTGCCAGCAGCTTAGCCAGCGGGAGAGGAACCGGGGAGCTGTTTTTT. It translates to CASSLASGRGTGELFF. Looking up the rest from reference TRBV7-2 and TRBJ2-2 gives the full variable domain: GAGVSQSPSNKVTEKGKDVELRCDPISGHTALYWYRQSLGQGLEFLIYFQGNSAPDKSGLPSDRFSAERTGGSVSTLTIQRTQQEDSAVYLCASSLASGRGTGELFFGEGSRLTVL.

The chain has TRBV5-1 and TRBJ2-4, with 8 bases fitting TRBD2. CDR1 is SGHRS, CDR2 YFSETQ, per germline. V gave up 4 bases and J gave up 5 bases; unmatched junction bases: 2. CDR3 size: 13 residues. This CDR3 reads CASSISGENIQYF. The CDR3, as DNA: TGCGCCAGCAGCATTAGCGGGGAAAACATTCAGTACTTC.

This clone occurred a few times. This rearrangement joins TRBV6-6 to TRBJ2-7; tentatively, D is TRBD1 (6 bases). Germline CDR1 is MNHNY and CDR2 is SVGAGI (reference sequence). V dropped 4 bases and J dropped 3 bases, with 7 bases sitting between them. The CDR3 contains 12 residues. CDR3 sequence (DNA): TGTGCCAGCAGTTGGGACAACTACGAGCAGTACTTC. Translated: CASSWDNYEQYF.

The rearrangement links TRBV15 to TRBJ2-1; no clear D gene. The CDR3 spans 15 residues. The germline gives CDR1 LNHNV, CDR2 YYDKDF (reference sequence). Trimming cost V 1 base and J 8 bases, with 15 bases left between them. DNA for the CDR3: TGTGCCACCAGCAGAGGGATCCCTCGCCACGATGAGCAGTTCTTC. Translated, it gives CATSRGIPRHDEQFF.

The J gene is TRBJ2-3, the V gene TRBV19; D is undetermined. The CDR3 is made up of 14 amino acids. From germline, CDR1 is LNHDA and CDR2 SQIVND (reference sequence). V was cut by 7 bases and J by 2 bases, with 13 bases left in between. Written as DNA, the CDR3 is TGTGCCAGTAATATCAACCCCTACACAGATACGCAGTATTTT. Amino acid sequence: CASNINPYTDTQYF. The complete variable domain, with remaining parts taken from reference TRBV19 and TRBJ2-3, reads DGGITQSPKYLFRKEGQNVTLSCEQNLNHDAMYWYRQDPGQGLRLIYYSQIVNDFQKGDIAEGYSVSREKKESFPLTVTSAQKNPTAFYLCASNINPYTDTQYFGPGTRLTVL.